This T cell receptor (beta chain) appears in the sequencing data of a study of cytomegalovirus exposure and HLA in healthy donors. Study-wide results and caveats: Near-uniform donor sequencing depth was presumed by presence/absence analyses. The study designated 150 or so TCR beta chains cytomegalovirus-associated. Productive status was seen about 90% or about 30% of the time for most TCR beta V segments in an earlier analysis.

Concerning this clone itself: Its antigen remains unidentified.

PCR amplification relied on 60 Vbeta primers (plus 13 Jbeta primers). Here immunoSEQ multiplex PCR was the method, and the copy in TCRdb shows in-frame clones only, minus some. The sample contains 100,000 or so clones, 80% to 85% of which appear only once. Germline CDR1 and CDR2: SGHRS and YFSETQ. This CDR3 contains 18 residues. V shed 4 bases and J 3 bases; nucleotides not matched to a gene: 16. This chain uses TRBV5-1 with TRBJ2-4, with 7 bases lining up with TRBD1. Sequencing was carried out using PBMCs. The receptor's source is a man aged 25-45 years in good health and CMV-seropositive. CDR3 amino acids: CASSPEGARGKVKNIQYF. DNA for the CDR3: TGCGCCAGCAGCCCAGAGGGGGCTCGCGGTAAAGTCAAAAACATTCAGTACTTC. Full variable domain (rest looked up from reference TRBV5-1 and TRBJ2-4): KAGVTQTPRYLIKTRGQQVTLSCSPISGHRSVSWYQQTPGQGLQFLFEYFSETQRNKGNFPGRFSGRQFSNSRSEMNVSTLELGDSALYLCASSPEGARGKVKNIQYFGAGTRLSVL.